These T cell receptor beta chains were read from a single sample in a study of blood T cell repertoires in COVID-19. Sequencing was performed with immunoSEQ multiplex PCR; in TCRdb, only in-frame clones are kept and a portion is missing. Here the sample spans approximately 52,000 clones, about 92% being singletons. Sequenced material: peripheral blood. These receptor sequences come from a human donor in a cohort sampled during active COVID-19. Both conserved end residues are part of each CDR3. The order of the fields is CDR3 length, J gene, V gene, CDR3 protein.

cdr3_length: 15
j_call: TRBJ2-1
v_call: TRBV19
cdr3_aa: CASRPGLAAYNEQFF

cdr3_length: 15
j_call: TRBJ2-5
v_call: TRBV5-5
cdr3_aa: CASSSLGGRQETQYF

cdr3_length: 19
j_call: TRBJ2-7
v_call: TRBV5-1
cdr3_aa: CASSLGRRMGGPGGYEQYF

cdr3_length: 15
j_call: TRBJ2-1
v_call: TRBV5-1
cdr3_aa: CASSLANPAYNEQFF

cdr3_length: 13
j_call: TRBJ2-1
v_call: TRBV5-6
cdr3_aa: CASSLGTSDEQFF

cdr3_length: 14
j_call: TRBJ1-1
v_call: TRBV27
cdr3_aa: CASSSQGRRAEAFF

cdr3_length: 14
j_call: TRBJ2-1
v_call: TRBV9
cdr3_aa: CASSVGQLWNEQFF

cdr3_length: 13
j_call: TRBJ1-5
v_call: TRBV30
cdr3_aa: CAWSARSNQPQHF

cdr3_length: 13
j_call: TRBJ1-2
v_call: TRBV3-1/TRBV3-2
cdr3_aa: CATQRGGGYGYTF

cdr3_length: 16
j_call: TRBJ2-1
v_call: TRBV5-1
cdr3_aa: CASSFLGTGPYNEQFF

cdr3_length: 15
j_call: TRBJ2-1
v_call: TRBV4-2
cdr3_aa: CASSQASGINNEQFF

cdr3_length: 12
j_call: TRBJ2-7
v_call: TRBV5-1
cdr3_aa: CASRGVTYEQYF

cdr3_length: 12
j_call: TRBJ2-7
v_call: TRBV6-5
cdr3_aa: CASRRDRFEQYF

cdr3_length: 15
j_call: TRBJ2-7
v_call: TRBV10-3
cdr3_aa: CAISRTAGPSYEQYF

cdr3_length: 15
j_call: TRBJ2-1
v_call: TRBV15
cdr3_aa: CATSRVASHYNEQFF

cdr3_length: 15
j_call: TRBJ2-1
v_call: TRBV5-1
cdr3_aa: CASSLSPSGTLEQFF

cdr3_length: 12
j_call: TRBJ1-1
v_call: TRBV3-1/TRBV3-2
cdr3_aa: CASAGVSTEAFF

cdr3_length: 15
j_call: TRBJ1-3
v_call: TRBV5-1
cdr3_aa: CASSLDTAGGNTIYF

cdr3_length: 16
j_call: TRBJ2-2
v_call: TRBV19
cdr3_aa: CASSRFLSGDTGELFF

cdr3_length: 19
j_call: TRBJ2-6
v_call: TRBV6-1
cdr3_aa: CASSEERDRGFSGANVLTF

cdr3_length: 13
j_call: TRBJ2-7
v_call: TRBV11-3
cdr3_aa: CASSFGSSYEQYF

cdr3_length: 15
j_call: TRBJ2-3
v_call: TRBV2
cdr3_aa: CASKLAGGVADTQYF

cdr3_length: 15
j_call: TRBJ2-7
v_call: TRBV6-2/TRBV6-3
cdr3_aa: CASSRGLAVLYEQYF

cdr3_length: 15
j_call: TRBJ2-1
v_call: TRBV3-1/TRBV3-2
cdr3_aa: CASSLPSGPYNEQFF

cdr3_length: 15
j_call: TRBJ2-1
v_call: TRBV11-1
cdr3_aa: CASSLGLAGVGEQFF

cdr3_length: 15
j_call: TRBJ2-3
v_call: TRBV5-1
cdr3_aa: CASSLGGSGTDTQYF

cdr3_length: 13
j_call: TRBJ2-1
v_call: TRBV19
cdr3_aa: CARTSGSYNEQFF

cdr3_length: 15
j_call: TRBJ1-5
v_call: TRBV3-1/TRBV3-2
cdr3_aa: CASSQTGGEGQPQHF

cdr3_length: 15
j_call: TRBJ1-3
v_call: TRBV10-3
cdr3_aa: CAINQALFSGNTIYF

cdr3_length: 11
j_call: TRBJ1-2
v_call: TRBV2
cdr3_aa: CASSPSYGYTF

cdr3_length: 18
j_call: TRBJ1-5
v_call: TRBV4-2
cdr3_aa: CASSQDSGQGAYHQPQHF

cdr3_length: 12
j_call: TRBJ1-2
v_call: TRBV10-3
cdr3_aa: CAISETDYGYTF

cdr3_length: 16
j_call: TRBJ2-3
v_call: TRBV9
cdr3_aa: CASSVGPTTSTDTQYF

cdr3_length: 16
j_call: TRBJ2-1
v_call: TRBV9
cdr3_aa: CASSAHWGTGYNEQFF

cdr3_length: 17
j_call: TRBJ1-2
v_call: TRBV15
cdr3_aa: CATSRDASRTPLYGYTF

cdr3_length: 14
j_call: TRBJ2-3
v_call: TRBV7-7
cdr3_aa: CASSLSGESDTQYF

cdr3_length: 17
j_call: TRBJ2-2
v_call: TRBV4-2
cdr3_aa: CASSQDVSGRNTGELFF

cdr3_length: 14
j_call: TRBJ1-1
v_call: TRBV27
cdr3_aa: CASTRTGTDTEAFF

cdr3_length: 13
j_call: TRBJ2-4
v_call: TRBV7-2
cdr3_aa: CASSRGQGSIQYF

cdr3_length: 15
j_call: TRBJ2-7
v_call: TRBV27
cdr3_aa: CASSQAGEGSYEQYF

cdr3_length: 17
j_call: TRBJ2-1
v_call: TRBV5-1
cdr3_aa: CASSLISGRRGISEQFF

cdr3_length: 18
j_call: TRBJ1-5
v_call: TRBV19
cdr3_aa: CASRETGGRDLGNQPQHF

cdr3_length: 16
j_call: TRBJ2-3
v_call: TRBV10-1
cdr3_aa: CASSDGLAGVADTQYF

cdr3_length: 14
j_call: TRBJ2-7
v_call: TRBV3-1/TRBV3-2
cdr3_aa: CASSQGTASYEQYF

cdr3_length: 13
j_call: TRBJ1-2
v_call: TRBV7-8
cdr3_aa: CASSLGDSYGYTF

cdr3_length: 16
j_call: TRBJ2-1
v_call: TRBV28
cdr3_aa: CASSPAGLAGKNEQFF

cdr3_length: 16
j_call: TRBJ2-1
v_call: TRBV28
cdr3_aa: CASSIPGGRSLEVQFF

cdr3_length: 14
j_call: TRBJ1-1
v_call: TRBV5-1
cdr3_aa: CASSNRQMNTEAFF

cdr3_length: 13
j_call: TRBJ2-1
v_call: TRBV30
cdr3_aa: CAWSPPDGNEQFF

cdr3_length: 15
j_call: TRBJ1-2
v_call: TRBV27
cdr3_aa: CASSLAAGDSYGYTF

cdr3_length: 15
j_call: TRBJ2-5
v_call: TRBV21-1
cdr3_aa: CARRPGTSGKETQYF

cdr3_length: 17
j_call: TRBJ1-6
v_call: TRBV27
cdr3_aa: CASSPGQGDHNNSPLHF

cdr3_length: 16
j_call: TRBJ2-2
v_call: TRBV21-1
cdr3_aa: CASRQQGPAATGELFF

cdr3_length: 12
j_call: TRBJ1-2
v_call: TRBV12-3/TRBV12-4
cdr3_aa: CASARANYGYTF